The sequence of this TCR beta chain was determined in a study of T cell repertoires in cytomegalovirus infection. Study as a whole: A matching HLA type, together with CMV infection, was signaled by public TCR beta signatures. Study-level points and caveats: Within the response measured ex vivo, HLA-C-restricted CMV-specific TCR beta clonotypes were dominant. Carriers of CMV plus the relevant HLA were identified by cumulative public TCR beta family frequency.

TCRdb re-analysed the reads in MiXCR, keeping a single row per CDR3 protein. This sample has fewer than 700,000 distinct CDR3 sequences, with roughly 24% found just once. Notes on this clonotype: As yet, its antigen is unknown. The junction and the germline gene differ at one end; a read error may be behind it.

The CDR3 is made up of 14 amino acids. The germline V gene encodes CDR1 MNHEY and CDR2 SVGAGI. The sequenced sample consisted of CD8+ T cells from PBMCs. This sequence was found in a human donor in good health (CMV status not recorded). Some clones in this sample may be carry-over from other donors' samples. The chain recombines TRBV6-5 with TRBJ2-6; D assignment may be TRBD1 or TRBD2 (5 bases each). CDR3 in DNA: TGTGCCAGCACCCCAGGCTCCGGGGCCAACGTCATGACTTTC. Translated: CASTPGSGANVMTF.